This T cell receptor (beta chain) came from a study of CD8 T cells in Susac syndrome. This clonotype was seen a few times. RNA amounts of about 0.5 to 1 ug underwent reverse transcription with random hexamers. A single record per CDR3 protein comes from TCRdb applying MiXCR to the immunoSEQ multiplex PCR reads. In the table there are some 180,000 distinct CDR3 sequences, over 90% of which are singletons. Sequencing was done on a sample of CD4+ T cells from PBMCs. The sequence was collected from a human donor with Susac syndrome.

CDR3: CSVVGPGYEQYF. The CDR3 region has the DNA TGCAGCGTTGTCGGGCCCGGCTACGAGCAGTACTTC. The chain recombines TRBV29-1 with TRBJ2-7; D uncertain. This CDR3 contains 12 residues. Germline V gene lookup returns CDR1 SQVTM and CDR2 ANQGSEA. V lost 4 bases to trimming and J lost 3 bases, with 10 bases between them.